The 30 T cell receptor beta chains below all came from one sample that was sequenced in a study of shared clonotypes between healthy human individuals. Data came from immunoSEQ multiplex PCR; TCRdb stores just in-frame clones and leaves some out. The sample gives around 1.5 million clones, nearly 99% of which show up once; about 0.45% is in the top ten. The sequencing sample was made of naive CD4+ T cells sorted from blood. Indicated subset: CD45RA+ positively selected. The receptors stem from a man aged 25 to 40 in good health.

The chain has TRBV11-3 and TRBJ2-2, with D perhaps TRBD2 (5 bases). The CDR3 has 16 residues. Germline assignment: CDR1 SGHNT and CDR2 YENEEA. Trimming took off 5 bases at V and 5 bases at J, with 18 bases between the two ends. CDR3 sequence: CASSLSGTRGTGELFF. CDR3 nucleotides: TGTGCCAGCAGCCTATCCGGCACCCGAGGGACCGGGGAGCTGTTTTTT.

The gene calls are TRBV5-1 and TRBJ2-7, with 8 bases that match TRBD1. Germline trimming cut 2 bases from V and 3 bases from J; bases unmatched to any gene: 10. The CDR3 is 16 residues long. Germline assignment: CDR1 SGHRS and CDR2 YFSETQ. The CDR3 coding sequence is TGCGCCAGCAGCTTACCAAGGGACAGGCCTGACTACGAGCAGTACTTC. This translates into CASSLPRDRPDYEQYF. The variable domain in full, with the rest retrieved from reference TRBV5-1 and TRBJ2-7, is KAGVTQTPRYLIKTRGQQVTLSCSPISGHRSVSWYQQTPGQGLQFLFEYFSETQRNKGNFPGRFSGRQFSNSRSEMNVSTLELGDSALYLCASSLPRDRPDYEQYFGPGTRLTVT.

This chain joins TRBV18 and TRBJ2-2; no clear D. CDR3 length: 12 amino acids. Trimming removed 2 bases at V and 6 bases at J, with 4 bases between. Germline V gene lookup returns CDR1 KGHSH and CDR2 LQKENI. CDR3 coding DNA: TGTGCCAGCTCACCAACCCCCGGGGAGCTGTTTTTT. Its translation: CASSPTPGELFF.

The V gene is TRBV7-9, the J gene TRBJ2-1, with TRBD2 as a possible D gene (6 bases). CDR1 SEHNR and CDR2 FQNEAQ come from the germline V gene (reference sequence). V was pared by 11 bases and J by 8 bases, with 19 bases between. The CDR3 sequence is 13 residues long. CDR3 nucleotide sequence: TGTGCCTCTTCTACTAGCAAGGCCCATGAGCAGTTCTTC. Its protein is CASSTSKAHEQFF.

Only one count was recorded for this clone. The V gene is TRBV25-1, the J gene TRBJ1-5; weak D call: TRBD1 (5 bases). V lost 3 bases and J 3 bases, leaving 15 bases between the germline ends. The CDR3 is 16 residues long. Germline CDR1 MGHDK, CDR2 SYGVNS. In nucleotides, the CDR3 is TGTGCCAGCAGTGATGGGGGACGAGGGTTCAATCAGCCCCAGCATTTT. Protein sequence: CASSDGGRGFNQPQHF.

CDR3 nucleotide sequence: TGTGCCAGCAGTTTTTCTGCTAGCCTCAATGAGCAGTTCTTC. It translates to CASSFSASLNEQFF. The V gene is TRBV28, the J gene TRBJ2-1; D possibly corresponds to TRBD2 (5 bases). CDR3 length: 14 residues. V shed 3 bases and J shed 6 bases, with 12 bases lying between them. CDR1 and CDR2 from the germline V gene are MDHEN and SYDVKM.

This clone appeared once. The chain employs TRBV7-9 and TRBJ2-7; the D gene is possibly TRBD1 (6 bases). The length of the CDR3 is 15 residues. The V gene's germline CDR1 is SEHNR and CDR2 FQNEAQ (reference sequence). Trimming took off 4 bases at V and 9 bases at J, with 22 bases between the two ends. CDR3: CASSSPDRAATWQYF. CDR3 nucleotide sequence: TGTGCCAGCAGCTCCCCGGACAGAGCCGCCACCTGGCAGTACTTC.

The count of this clone is one. The V call is TRBV5-1, the J call TRBJ2-7, with TRBD1 matching over 7 bases. The CDR3 extends over 17 amino acids. V was clipped by 2 bases and J by 5 bases; unmatched bases: 16. The germline CDR1 and CDR2 sequences are SGHRS and YFSETQ. The CDR3 DNA reads as TGCGCCAGCAGCTTAGGTAAAACAGGGGAGAATAAGGACGAGCAGTACTTC. Its protein product is CASSLGKTGENKDEQYF.

The rearrangement links TRBV5-5 to TRBJ2-7; TRBD1 might be the D (5 bases). Deletions cut 2 bases from V and 3 bases from J, with 15 bases between. There are 15 residues in the CDR3. Germline loops: CDR1 SGHKS, CDR2 YYEKEE (reference sequence). The CDR3: CASSFRGPPSYEQYF. The DNA for the CDR3 is TGTGCCAGCAGCTTTAGGGGCCCGCCCAGCTACGAGCAGTACTTC. The whole variable domain, remainder taken from reference TRBV5-5 and TRBJ2-7, is DAGVTQSPTHLIKTRGQQVTLRCSPISGHKSVSWYQQVLGQGPQFIFQYYEKEERGRGNFPDRFSARQFPNYSSELNVNALLLGDSALYLCASSFRGPPSYEQYFGPGTRLTVT.

J is TRBJ2-1 and V is TRBV11-1; maybe TRBD1 (5 bases). The CDR3 has 13 residues. Per the germline V gene, CDR1 is SGHAT and CDR2 is FQDESV (reference sequence). Trimming removed 1 base at V and 7 bases at J, with 8 bases between. DNA of the CDR3: TGTGCCAGCAGCTTAGACAGGTTGAATGAGCAGTTCTTC. It is translated as CASSLDRLNEQFF.

The chain links TRBV6-5 to TRBJ2-7; D may be TRBD2 (6 bases). The V gene's germline CDR1 is MNHEY and CDR2 SVGAGI. With 2 bases removed from V and 6 bases from J, the gap between germline ends came to 14 bases. The CDR3 extends over 14 amino acids. The CDR3 sequence is CASSYSVMGGEQYF. CDR3 nucleotides: TGTGCCAGCAGTTACAGCGTGATGGGAGGCGAGCAGTACTTC.

This chain joins TRBV7-2 and TRBJ2-7; unclear D gene. The CDR3 contains 11 residues. Germline V gene lookup returns CDR1 SGHTA and CDR2 FQGNSA. Trimming took 3 bases from V and 6 from J, leaving 6 bases between them. The CDR3 protein is CASSFRIEQYF. CDR3 nucleotide sequence: TGTGCCAGCAGCTTTCGGATCGAGCAGTACTTC.

This clone was seen just once. The rearrangement joins TRBV23-1 to TRBJ2-2; D gene ambiguous. TRBV23-1 is an ORF; its function is uncertain. The CDR3 is 12 amino acids. Trimming cost V 9 bases and J 5 bases, with 10 bases left between them. CDR3 region: CARFAFTGELFF. CDR3 coding DNA: TGCGCCAGGTTCGCGTTTACCGGGGAGCTGTTTTTT.

This chain links TRBV6-1 with TRBJ2-7, with D hard to call. The V gene's germline CDR1 is MNHNS and CDR2 SASEGT. V shed 7 bases and J shed 5 bases, with 12 bases lying between them. The CDR3 contains 12 residues. The CDR3 nucleotides are TGTGCCAGCATTCTGACAACTGACGAGCAGTACTTC. Translated: CASILTTDEQYF.

This rearrangement joins TRBV10-3 to TRBJ2-7, with D unclear. Germline assignment: CDR1 ENHRY and CDR2 SYGVKD. The V end was cut by 7 bases, the J end by 3 bases, with 13 bases between. The CDR3 runs to 13 residues. CDR3 nucleotide sequence: TGTGCCATCATGACACCCAGGAGCTACGAGCAGTACTTC. This translates into CAIMTPRSYEQYF.

CDR3 bases: TGTGCCAGCGGGACTAGCGGTCACTACGAGCAGTACTTC. Its protein product is CASGTSGHYEQYF. The rearrangement uses TRBV6-1 and TRBJ2-7, with TRBD2 matching 11 bases. Germline CDR1 and CDR2: MNHNS and SASEGT. The CDR3 is 13 residues long. Unmatched junction bases numbered 3, after V lost 8 bases and J lost 3 bases.

J is TRBJ2-3 and V is TRBV6-1; D gene unclear. V was shortened by 8 bases and J by 2 bases, with 17 bases between the two germline ends. There are 15 residues in the CDR3. Germline V CDR1 and CDR2: MNHNS, SASEGT. CDR3 DNA sequence: TGTGCCAGCCTCCGATATCCGGAAAACACAGATACGCAGTATTTT. Protein sequence: CASLRYPENTDTQYF.

V is TRBV12-5 and J is TRBJ2-2; possible D gene TRBD1, 5 bases. V shed 2 bases and J shed 10 bases, with 26 bases lying between them. The germline V gene encodes CDR1 LGHNT and CDR2 FRNRAP. This CDR3 is 18 amino acids long. The CDR3 coding sequence is TGTGCTAGTGGTTTGACCTTGGACGACAGCACCGTTCTTAAGGAGCTGTTTTTT. This translates into CASGLTLDDSTVLKELFF.

V usage is TRBV6-5 and J usage is TRBJ2-3, with D uncertain. Trimming stripped 5 bases from V and 1 base from J, with 7 bases between. Looked up from germline, CDR1 is MNHEY and CDR2 is SVGAGI. This CDR3 has 13 residues. The CDR3 here is CASSLWGTDTQYF. The CDR3 DNA follows: TGTGCCAGCAGTCTCTGGGGCACAGATACGCAGTATTTT.

This chain connects TRBV7-2 to TRBJ2-7, with TRBD2 as a possible D gene (6 bases). Looked up from germline, CDR1 is SGHTA and CDR2 is FQGNSA. The CDR3 length is 17 residues. Trimming cost V 5 bases and J 0 bases, with 20 bases left between them. This CDR3 is CASSLRISGLSSYEQYF. The CDR3 nucleotides read TGTGCCAGCAGCCTTCGAATCAGCGGGCTTAGCTCCTACGAGCAGTACTTC.

The chain couples TRBV27 to TRBJ2-1, with 10 bases matching TRBD2. The CDR3 length is 18 residues. Germline V gives CDR1 MNHEY, CDR2 SMNVEV (reference sequence). Trimming took 6 bases from V and 6 from J; bases not matched to a gene: 17. The CDR3 protein is CASRDREDTSGIFNEQFF. CDR3 coding DNA: TGTGCCAGCAGAGACAGGGAAGATACTAGCGGGATCTTCAATGAGCAGTTCTTC.

The chain joins TRBV5-5 to TRBJ2-7; D gene uncertain. V lost 4 bases and J lost 1, with 12 bases in between. CDR3 length: 14 amino acids. Germline CDR1 is SGHKS and CDR2 is YYEKEE (reference sequence). CDR3 coding DNA: TGTGCCAGCAGCCCGGACGCATTTTCCTACGAGCAGTACTTC. Its protein is CASSPDAFSYEQYF.

The chain couples TRBV11-3 to TRBJ2-3, with D perhaps matching TRBD1 (6 bases). This CDR3 has 16 amino acids. Looked up from germline, CDR1 is SGHNT and CDR2 is YENEEA. Between the trimmed V and J ends, which lost 1 base and 0 bases, there was a span of 11 bases. The CDR3 reads CASSLGDRFSTDTQYF. In DNA, the CDR3 is TGTGCCAGCAGCTTAGGAGACAGGTTCAGCACAGATACGCAGTATTTT.

The rearrangement uses TRBV5-1 and TRBJ1-3; D not resolved. Germline V gene data show CDR1 as SGHRS and CDR2 as YFSETQ. V was shortened by 2 bases and J by 1 base, with 7 bases between the two germline ends. This CDR3 spans 14 amino acids. The CDR3 loop reads CASSLNPSGNTIYF. The CDR3 DNA follows: TGCGCCAGCAGCTTAAACCCTTCTGGAAACACCATATATTTT.

The chain combines TRBV19 with TRBJ1-5; 8 nucleotides agree with TRBD1. This CDR3 contains 14 residues. Germline V gene sequence: CDR1 LNHDA, CDR2 SQIVND (reference sequence). J was trimmed by 3 bases and V by 9 bases; bases with no gene match: 7. The CDR3 DNA reads TGTGCCAGCTCGAGGACAGGGCTCAATCAGCCCCAGCATTTT. Its translation is CASSRTGLNQPQHF.

The chain links TRBV10-3 to TRBJ1-5; tentatively, D is TRBD1 (6 bases). This CDR3 region has 14 residues. CDR1 and CDR2 (germline): ENHRY, SYGVKD. V lost 2 bases to trimming and J lost 6 bases, with 11 bases between them. CDR3 amino acids: CAISERGQSQPQHF. The CDR3 nucleotides read TGTGCCATCAGTGAGCGGGGGCAGAGTCAGCCCCAGCATTTT.

This sequence joins TRBV9 and TRBJ1-1; tentative D call: TRBD1 (5 bases). Germline CDR1 and CDR2: SGDLS and YYNGEE. V was trimmed by 2 bases and J by 3 bases, leaving 11 bases between them. The CDR3 has 14 residues. CDR3: CASSVLGGDTEAFF. Written as DNA, the CDR3 is TGTGCCAGCAGCGTCCTGGGGGGTGACACTGAAGCTTTCTTT.

V gene TRBV19 combines with J gene TRBJ1-1; D is unclear. This CDR3 is 13 amino acids long. Germline V lookup: CDR1 LNHDA, CDR2 SQIVND (reference sequence). Trimming shortened V by 7 bases and J by 0 bases, and 9 bases separated the two germline ends. CDR3 nucleotide sequence: TGTGCCAGTAAGGACGGCATGAACACTGAAGCTTTCTTT. Translated: CASKDGMNTEAFF.

The V call is TRBV2, the J call TRBJ2-1; TRBD1 might be the D (6 bases). CDR1 and CDR2 from the germline V gene are SNHLY and FYNNEI. This CDR3 has 14 residues. V dropped 2 bases and J dropped 6 bases, with 11 bases sitting between them. In DNA form, the CDR3 reads TGTGCCAGCAGTGAACAGGGGCCTATCAATGAGCAGTTCTTC. Its protein is CASSEQGPINEQFF.

The chain combines TRBV13 with TRBJ2-3, with D unresolved. CDR3 length: 19 residues. Trimming left V 5 bases short and J 0 bases short, with 24 bases between. Germline V CDR1 and CDR2: PRHDT, FYEKMQ (reference sequence). DNA for the CDR3: TGTGCCAGCAGCCTCTTCCGACCCAGGAGATCCCTGAGCACAGATACGCAGTATTTT. Protein: CASSLFRPRRSLSTDTQYF. Complete variable domain (other parts from reference TRBV13 and TRBJ2-3): AAGVIQSPRHLIKEKRETATLKCYPIPRHDTVYWYQQGPGQDPQFLISFYEKMQSDKGSIPDRFSAQQFSDYHSELNMSSLELGDSALYFCASSLFRPRRSLSTDTQYFGPGTRLTVL.